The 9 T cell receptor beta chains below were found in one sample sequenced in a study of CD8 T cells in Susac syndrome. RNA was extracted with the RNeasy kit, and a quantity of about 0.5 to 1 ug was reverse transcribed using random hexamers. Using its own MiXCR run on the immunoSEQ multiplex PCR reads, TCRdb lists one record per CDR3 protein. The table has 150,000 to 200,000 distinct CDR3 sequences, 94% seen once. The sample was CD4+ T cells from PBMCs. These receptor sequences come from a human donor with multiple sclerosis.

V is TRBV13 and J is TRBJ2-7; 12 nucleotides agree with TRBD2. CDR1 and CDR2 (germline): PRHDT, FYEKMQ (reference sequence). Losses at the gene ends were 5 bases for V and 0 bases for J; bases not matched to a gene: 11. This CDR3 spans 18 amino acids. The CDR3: CASSQPGLAGLSSYEQYF. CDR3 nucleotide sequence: TGTGCCAGCAGCCAGCCGGGACTAGCGGGCCTAAGCTCCTACGAGCAGTACTTC.

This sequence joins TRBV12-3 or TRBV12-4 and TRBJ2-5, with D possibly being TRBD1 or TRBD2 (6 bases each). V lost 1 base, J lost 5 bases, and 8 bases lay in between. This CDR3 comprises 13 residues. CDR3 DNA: TGTGCCAGCAGTTTAGAGGGGGGCGAGACCCAGTACTTC. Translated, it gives CASSLEGGETQYF.

CDR3 sequence (DNA): TGCAGCACAGGGGGCTCGTCCTATGGCTACACCTTC. The encoded protein is CSTGGSSYGYTF. This chain joins TRBV20-1 and TRBJ1-2; TRBD1 aligns across 9 bases. There are 12 residues in the CDR3. Germline CDR1 DFQATT, CDR2 SNEGSKA (reference sequence).

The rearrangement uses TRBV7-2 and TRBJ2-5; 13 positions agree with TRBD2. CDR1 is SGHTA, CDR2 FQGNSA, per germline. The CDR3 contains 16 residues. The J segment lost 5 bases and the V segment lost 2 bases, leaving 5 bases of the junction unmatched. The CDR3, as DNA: TGTGCCAGCAGCTTACGACTAGCGGGAGGCGTGGAGACCCAGTACTTC. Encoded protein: CASSLRLAGGVETQYF. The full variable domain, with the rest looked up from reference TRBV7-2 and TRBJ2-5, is GAGVSQSPSNKVTEKGKDVELRCDPISGHTALYWYRQSLGQGLEFLIYFQGNSAPDKSGLPSDRFSAERTGGSVSTLTIQRTQQEDSAVYLCASSLRLAGGVETQYFGPGTRLLVL.

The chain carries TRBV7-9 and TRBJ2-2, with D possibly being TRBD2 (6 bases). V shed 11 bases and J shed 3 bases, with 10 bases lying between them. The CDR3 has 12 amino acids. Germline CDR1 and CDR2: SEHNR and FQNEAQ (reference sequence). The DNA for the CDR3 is TGTGCCTTCGGAGGGTACACCGGGGAGCTGTTTTTT. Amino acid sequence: CAFGGYTGELFF. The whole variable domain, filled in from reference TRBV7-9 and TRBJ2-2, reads DTGVSQNPRHKITKRGQNVTFRCDPISEHNRLYWYRQTLGQGPEFLTYFQNEAQLEKSRLLSDRFSAERPKGSFSTLEIQRTEQGDSAMYLCAFGGYTGELFFGEGSRLTVL.

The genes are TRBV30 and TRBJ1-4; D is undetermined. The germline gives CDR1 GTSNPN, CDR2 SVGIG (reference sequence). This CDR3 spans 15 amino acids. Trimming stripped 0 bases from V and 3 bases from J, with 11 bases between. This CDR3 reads CAWSVYQRSNEKLFF. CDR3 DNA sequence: TGTGCCTGGAGTGTATATCAGAGGTCTAATGAAAAACTGTTTTTT.

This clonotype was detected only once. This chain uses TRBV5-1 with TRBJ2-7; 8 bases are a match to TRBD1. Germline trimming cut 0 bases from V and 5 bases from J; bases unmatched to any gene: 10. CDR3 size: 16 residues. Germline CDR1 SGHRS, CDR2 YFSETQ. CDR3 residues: CASSLDGQGLFHEQYF. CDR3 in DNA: TGCGCCAGCAGCTTGGACGGACAGGGTCTATTCCACGAGCAGTACTTC.

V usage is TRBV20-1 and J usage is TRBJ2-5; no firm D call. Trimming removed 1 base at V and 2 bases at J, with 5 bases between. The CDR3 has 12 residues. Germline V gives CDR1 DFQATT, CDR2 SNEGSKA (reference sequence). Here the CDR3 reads CSARGEQETQYF. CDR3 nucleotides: TGCAGTGCTAGAGGAGAGCAAGAGACCCAGTACTTC.

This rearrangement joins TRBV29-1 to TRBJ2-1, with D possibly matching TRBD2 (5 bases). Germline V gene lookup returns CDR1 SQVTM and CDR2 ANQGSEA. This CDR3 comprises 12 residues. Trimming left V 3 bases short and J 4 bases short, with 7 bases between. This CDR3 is CSVDRGYNEQFF. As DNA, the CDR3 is TGCAGCGTTGATAGAGGGTACAATGAGCAGTTCTTC.